This T cell receptor beta chain was recorded in a study of control samples from healthy donors and cancer patients. This table comes from immunoSEQ multiplex PCR, and its TCRdb copy is limited to in-frame clones, with some not included. The table includes about 53,000 clones, around 87% detected once. The germline CDR1 and CDR2 sequences are MNHEY and SVGAGI. CDR3 size: 12 residues. Trimming removed 6 bases at V and 8 bases at J, with 12 bases between. This TCR came from a man aged 60 to 75 with head and neck cancer. The genes are TRBV6-5 and TRBJ2-3, with D unresolved. Source material: PBMCs. CDR3 bases: TGTGCCAGCAGCCGCCCCTCCGGTACGCAGTATTTT. It specifies CASSRPSGTQYF.